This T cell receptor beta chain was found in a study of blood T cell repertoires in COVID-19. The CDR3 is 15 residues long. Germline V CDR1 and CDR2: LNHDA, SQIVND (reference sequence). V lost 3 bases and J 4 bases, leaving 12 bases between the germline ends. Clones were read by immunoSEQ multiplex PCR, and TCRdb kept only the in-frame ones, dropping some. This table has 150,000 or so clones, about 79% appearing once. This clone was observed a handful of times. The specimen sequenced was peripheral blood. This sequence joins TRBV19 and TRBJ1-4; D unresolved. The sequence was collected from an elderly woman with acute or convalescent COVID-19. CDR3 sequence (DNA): TGTGCCAGTAGTATGGTGGCGGTTGGTAATGAAAAACTGTTTTTT. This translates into CASSMVAVGNEKLFF.